The 14 T cell receptor beta chains reported below all come from one sample, sequenced in a study of CD8 T cells in Susac syndrome (dated by TCRdb to about 2019). Preparation of the library involved the immunoSEQ multiplex PCR assay. RNA was extracted with the RNeasy kit and 0.5 to 1 ug was reverse transcribed using random hexamers. TCRdb reprocessed the public reads (quality trimming at Q25 with fastp, clone calling with MiXCR) and kept in-frame beta chains. Records with the same CDR3 protein are collapsed into one entry carrying the most frequent genes and DNA. In this sample the table shows about 120,000 distinct CDR3 sequences, around 95% of which occur a single time. Jointly, the top ten make up 0.095% to 0.1% of the sample. The specimen was CD4+ T cells from PBMCs. The receptors here all came from a human donor in good health.

This clonotype was detected only once. The rearrangement uses TRBV3-1 and TRBJ2-2; D is unresolved. This CDR3 contains 12 residues. Germline CDR1 is LGHDT and CDR2 is YNNKEL (reference sequence). The V gene lost 7 bases and the J gene lost 6 bases, with 9 bases spanning the gap. CDR3 in amino acids: CASTTYPGELFF. In DNA form, the CDR3 reads TGTGCCAGCACCACATACCCCGGGGAGCTGTTTTTT. Supplemented by reference TRBV3-1 and TRBJ2-2, the full variable domain reads DTAVSQTPKYLVTQMGNDKSIKCEQNLGHDTMYWYKQDSKKFLKIMFSYNNKELIINETVPNRFSPKSPDKAHLNLHINSLELGDSAVYFCASTTYPGELFFGEGSRLTVL.

The chain recombines TRBV7-3 with TRBJ2-1; TRBD2 matches 10 bases. Germline trimming cut 5 bases from V and 7 bases from J; bases unmatched to any gene: 8. Germline V CDR1 and CDR2: SGHTA, FQGTGA. The CDR3 covers 15 residues. The CDR3: CASSILASGSNEQFF. CDR3 nucleotides: TGTGCCAGCAGCATTTTGGCTAGCGGGAGTAATGAGCAGTTCTTC.

The rearrangement links TRBV14 to TRBJ2-1, with a possible D match to TRBD2 (6 bases). The V and J ends lost 3 bases and 5 bases respectively, with 17 bases between them. The CDR3 loop spans 16 amino acids. Germline loops: CDR1 SGHDN, CDR2 FVKESK. CDR3 amino acids: CASSQKGLENHNEQFF. As DNA, the CDR3 is TGTGCCAGCAGCCAGAAGGGACTGGAGAATCACAATGAGCAGTTCTTC.

The chain links TRBV6-5 to TRBJ1-2; 8 positions match TRBD1. This CDR3 is built from 15 residues. V shed 5 bases, J shed 6 bases, and the junction held 11 bases outside the gene matches. From germline, CDR1 is MNHEY and CDR2 SVGAGI. The CDR3 region is CASSPLRGRPDGYTF. The CDR3 nucleotides are TGTGCCAGCAGTCCACTCAGGGGGCGCCCGGATGGCTACACCTTC.

This chain connects TRBV5-1 to TRBJ2-1; the match to TRBD2 covers 7 bases. Germline values: CDR1 SGHRS, CDR2 YFSETQ. The CDR3 extends over 18 amino acids. The trim removed 2 bases at V and 6 bases at J, leaving 17 bases unmatched. The CDR3 nucleotides read TGCGCCAGCAGCTTAGGAGCTAGCGCTCTTTCGGGAGGCAATGAGCAGTTCTTC. Its protein is CASSLGASALSGGNEQFF.

The chain is built from TRBV3-1 and TRBJ2-1, with D possibly matching TRBD1 (5 bases). V lost 1 base to trimming and J lost 6 bases, with 10 bases between them. The CDR3 runs to 14 residues. Germline CDR1 LGHDT, CDR2 YNNKEL (reference sequence). CDR3: CASSQGQGSNEQFF. Here the CDR3 DNA reads TGTGCCAGCAGCCAAGGCCAGGGAAGCAATGAGCAGTTCTTC.

The chain joins TRBV9 to TRBJ2-1; 10 bases agree with TRBD2. In germline, CDR1 is SGDLS, CDR2 YYNGEE. The trim removed 4 bases at V and 7 bases at J, leaving 14 bases unmatched. The CDR3 consists of 17 residues. Here the CDR3 reads CASSPPWASGSLNEQFF. In DNA, the CDR3 is TGTGCCAGCAGCCCACCTTGGGCTAGCGGGAGTTTAAATGAGCAGTTCTTC.

The chain employs TRBV5-1 and TRBJ2-6; D is possibly TRBD1 (6 bases). Germline CDR1 reads SGHRS; CDR2 reads YFSETQ. Trimming stripped 4 bases from V and 0 bases from J, with 11 bases between. CDR3 length: 16 amino acids. The CDR3, as DNA: TGCGCCAGCAGCCAGGACAGTAGCTCTGGGGCCAACGTCCTGACTTTC. It is translated as CASSQDSSSGANVLTF.

The genes are TRBV7-9 and TRBJ2-7, with 10 bases lining up with TRBD1. V was pared by 6 bases and J by 6 bases, with 11 bases of the junction left unmatched. The CDR3 covers 15 residues. Germline lookup yields CDR1 SEHNR and CDR2 FQNEAQ (reference sequence). The CDR3 reads CASRPPGQGFGEQYF. DNA of the CDR3: TGTGCCAGCAGACCTCCGGGACAGGGGTTCGGCGAGCAGTACTTC. The full variable domain, rest sourced from reference TRBV7-9 and TRBJ2-7, is DTGVSQNPRHKITKRGQNVTFRCDPISEHNRLYWYRQTLGQGPEFLTYFQNEAQLEKSRLLSDRFSAERPKGSFSTLEIQRTEQGDSAMYLCASRPPGQGFGEQYFGPGTRLTVT.

This rearrangement joins TRBV12-3 or TRBV12-4 to TRBJ2-2, with 7 bases identical to TRBD1. The CDR3 is 15 amino acids. With V trimmed by 10 bases and J by 8 bases, 16 bases remained unmatched. The CDR3 sequence is CAILKGASRTGELFF. Here the CDR3 DNA reads TGTGCCATCTTGAAGGGGGCTAGCAGGACTGGGGAGCTGTTTTTT.

The chain links TRBV20-1 to TRBJ2-7, with a tentative D call TRBD2 (7 bases). The length of the CDR3 is 14 residues. Germline-derived CDR1 and CDR2 are DFQATT and SNEGSKA (reference sequence). Between the trimmed V and J ends, which lost 6 bases and 0 bases, there was a span of 15 bases. For the CDR3, the DNA is TGCAGTGCAGTGGGGGGGGCGAACTCCTACGAGCAGTACTTC. It specifies CSAVGGANSYEQYF.

The V gene is TRBV27, the J gene TRBJ1-2; no reliable D call. Germline V lookup: CDR1 MNHEY, CDR2 SMNVEV (reference sequence). Trimming took off 3 bases at V and 3 bases at J, with 11 bases between the two ends. The CDR3 consists of 14 residues. CDR3: CASSFGRMDYGYTF. DNA of the CDR3: TGTGCCAGCAGTTTTGGCAGGATGGACTATGGCTACACCTTC.

The chain employs TRBV29-1 and TRBJ2-3; TRBD1 might be the D (6 bases). Looked up from germline, CDR1 is SQVTM and CDR2 is ANQGSEA. The CDR3 consists of 13 residues. Trimming left V 3 bases short and J 3 bases short, with 10 bases between. The CDR3 sequence is CSVEERGTDTQYF. The CDR3 nucleotides are TGCAGCGTTGAGGAGAGGGGGACAGATACGCAGTATTTT.

The CDR3 DNA is TGTGCCAGCAGTCCGTGGGGACTAGCGGGCGAAGAGACCCAGTACTTC. Its protein product is CASSPWGLAGEETQYF. J is TRBJ2-5 and V is TRBV28, with 12 bases identical to TRBD2. CDR1 and CDR2 from the germline V gene are MDHEN and SYDVKM. V was clipped by 5 bases and J by 3 bases; unmatched bases: 7. This CDR3 is built from 16 residues.